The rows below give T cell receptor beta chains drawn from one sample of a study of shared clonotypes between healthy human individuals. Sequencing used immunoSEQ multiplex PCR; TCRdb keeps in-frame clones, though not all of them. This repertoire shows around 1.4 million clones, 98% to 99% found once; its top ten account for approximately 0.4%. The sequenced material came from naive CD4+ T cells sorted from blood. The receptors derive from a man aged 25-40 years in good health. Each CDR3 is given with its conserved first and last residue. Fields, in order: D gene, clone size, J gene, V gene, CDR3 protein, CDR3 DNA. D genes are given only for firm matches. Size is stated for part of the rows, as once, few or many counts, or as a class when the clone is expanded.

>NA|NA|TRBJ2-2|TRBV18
CASSPANTRELFF
TGTGCCAGCTCACCCGCGAACACCAGGGAGCTGTTTTTT
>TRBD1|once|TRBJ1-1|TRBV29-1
CSVTGGANTEAFF
TGCAGCGTTACAGGGGGCGCGAACACTGAAGCTTTCTTT
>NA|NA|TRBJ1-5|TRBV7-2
CASSLGRRTSNQPQHF
TGTGCCAGCAGCTTAGGCAGGAGGACAAGCAATCAGCCCCAGCATTTT
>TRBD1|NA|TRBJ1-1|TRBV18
CASLRTGTEEAFF
TGTGCCAGCCTTCGGACAGGGACAGAAGAAGCTTTCTTT
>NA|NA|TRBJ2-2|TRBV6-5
CASSYLQRPGELFF
TGTGCCAGCAGTTACTTACAGCGCCCCGGGGAGCTGTTTTTT
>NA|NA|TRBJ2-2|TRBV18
CASSPFMNTGELFF
TGTGCCAGCTCACCCTTCATGAACACCGGGGAGCTGTTTTTT
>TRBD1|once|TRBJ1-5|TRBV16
CASSQLGTVQPQHF
TGTGCCAGCAGCCAACTGGGGACAGTCCAGCCCCAGCATTTT
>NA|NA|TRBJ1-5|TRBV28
CASSLLGNQPQHF
TGTGCCAGCAGTTTATTGGGAAATCAGCCCCAGCATTTT
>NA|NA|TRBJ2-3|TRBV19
CASSWMQSDTQYF
TGTGCCAGTAGTTGGATGCAGTCAGATACGCAGTATTTT
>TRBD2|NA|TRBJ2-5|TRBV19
CASSKQDTSGLAGGPGYF
TGTGCCAGTAGTAAGCAAGACACTTCGGGACTAGCGGGAGGGCCGGGCTACTTC
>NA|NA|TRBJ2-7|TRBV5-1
CASSLDAKGTKPYEQYF
TGCGCCAGCAGCTTGGACGCGAAGGGAACGAAGCCGTACGAGCAGTACTTC
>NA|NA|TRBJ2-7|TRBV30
CAWSVLEGRATARAYEQYF
TGTGCCTGGAGTGTACTAGAGGGACGGGCCACCGCGAGGGCCTACGAGCAGTACTTC
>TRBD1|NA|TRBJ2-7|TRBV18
CASSPRDRPSYEQYF
TGTGCCAGCTCACCAAGGGACAGGCCGAGCTACGAGCAGTACTTC
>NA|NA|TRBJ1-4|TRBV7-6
CASSYTDGINEKLFF
TGTGCCAGCAGCTACACGGACGGGATAAATGAAAAACTGTTTTTT
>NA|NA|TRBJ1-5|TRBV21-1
CASSKGGNQPQHF
TGTGCCAGCAGCAAAGGAGGCAATCAGCCCCAGCATTTT
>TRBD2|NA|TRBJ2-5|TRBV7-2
CASSLELAGVSLEETQYF
TGTGCCAGCAGCTTAGAACTAGCGGGAGTCTCTTTGGAAGAGACCCAGTACTTC
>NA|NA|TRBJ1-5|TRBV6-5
CASSRDNQPQHF
TGTGCCAGCAGCAGGGACAATCAGCCCCAGCATTTT
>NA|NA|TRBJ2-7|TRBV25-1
CASKGKGYEQYF
TGTGCCAGCAAGGGGAAGGGCTACGAGCAGTACTTC
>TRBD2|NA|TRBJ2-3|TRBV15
CAIPSGSSTDTQYF
TGTGCCATTCCTAGCGGGAGTAGCACAGATACGCAGTATTTT
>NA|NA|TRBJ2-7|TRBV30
CACHQGWGYEQYF
TGTGCCTGCCACCAAGGGTGGGGCTACGAGCAGTACTTC
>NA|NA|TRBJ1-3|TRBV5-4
CASSFRSGNTIYF
TGTGCCAGCAGCTTTCGATCTGGAAACACCATATATTTT
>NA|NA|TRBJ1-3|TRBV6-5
CASLSGNTIYF
TGTGCCAGCCTATCTGGAAACACCATATATTTT
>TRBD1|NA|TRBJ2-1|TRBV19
CASSTRTGTGNEQFF
TGTGCCAGTAGTACGCGGACAGGGACGGGGAATGAGCAGTTCTTC
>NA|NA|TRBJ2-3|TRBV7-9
CASSYTPGGSYTDTQYF
TGTGCCAGCAGCTATACTCCCGGGGGATCCTACACAGATACGCAGTATTTT
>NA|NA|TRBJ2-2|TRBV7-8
CASSLVGGGELFF
TGTGCCAGCAGCCTCGTCGGTGGCGGGGAGCTGTTTTTT
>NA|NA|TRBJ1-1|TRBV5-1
CASSPRTENTEAFF
TGCGCCAGCAGCCCCCGGACGGAGAACACTGAAGCTTTCTTT
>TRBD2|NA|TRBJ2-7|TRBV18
CASSLTSGGTYEQYF
TGTGCCAGCTCACTTACTAGCGGGGGTACCTACGAGCAGTACTTC
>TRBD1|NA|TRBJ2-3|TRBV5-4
CASSPRDRERTDTQYF
TGTGCCAGCTCCCCCCGGGACAGGGAACGAACAGATACGCAGTATTTT
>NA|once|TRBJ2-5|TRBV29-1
CSGWDGQETQYF
TGCAGCGGGTGGGACGGCCAAGAGACCCAGTACTTC
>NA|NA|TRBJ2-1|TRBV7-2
CASSIGDIYNEQFF
TGTGCCAGCAGCATCGGGGACATATACAATGAGCAGTTCTTC
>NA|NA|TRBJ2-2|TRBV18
CASSLGANTGELFF
TGTGCCAGCTCACTTGGCGCGAACACCGGGGAGCTGTTTTTT
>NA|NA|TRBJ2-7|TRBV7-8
CASSSAKASPTIFYEQYF
TGTGCCAGCAGCTCAGCGAAGGCCTCTCCAACGATCTTCTACGAGCAGTACTTC
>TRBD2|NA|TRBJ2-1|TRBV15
CATSRPPGLAGANEQFF
TGTGCCACCAGCAGACCACCGGGACTAGCGGGAGCCAATGAGCAGTTCTTC
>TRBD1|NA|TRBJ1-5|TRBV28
CASSLSTGGDQPQHF
TGTGCCAGCAGTTTAAGCACAGGGGGCGATCAGCCCCAGCATTTT
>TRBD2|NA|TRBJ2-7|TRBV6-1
CASKTSGSYEQYF
TGTGCCAGCAAGACTAGCGGCTCCTACGAGCAGTACTTC
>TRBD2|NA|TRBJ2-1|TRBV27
CASSSPGLAGGPLDEQFF
TGTGCCAGCAGTTCCCCGGGACTAGCGGGAGGACCTTTGGATGAGCAGTTCTTC